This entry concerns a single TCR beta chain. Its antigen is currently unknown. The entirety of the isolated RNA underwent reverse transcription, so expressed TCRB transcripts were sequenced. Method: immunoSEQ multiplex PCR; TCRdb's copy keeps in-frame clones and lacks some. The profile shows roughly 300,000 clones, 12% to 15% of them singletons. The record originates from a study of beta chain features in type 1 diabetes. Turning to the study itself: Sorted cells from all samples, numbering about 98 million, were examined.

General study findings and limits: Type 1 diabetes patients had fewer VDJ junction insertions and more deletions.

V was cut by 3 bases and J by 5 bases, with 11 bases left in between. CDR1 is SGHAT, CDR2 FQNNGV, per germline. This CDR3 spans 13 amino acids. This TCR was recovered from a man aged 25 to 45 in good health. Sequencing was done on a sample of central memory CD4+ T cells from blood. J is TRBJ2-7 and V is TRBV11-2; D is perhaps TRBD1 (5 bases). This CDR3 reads CASSLIGANEQYF. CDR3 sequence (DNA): TGTGCCAGCAGCTTGATAGGGGCTAACGAGCAGTACTTC.